This T cell receptor beta chain was profiled in a study of shared clonotypes between healthy human individuals. In this sample, this clone turned up a few times. Per the germline V gene, CDR1 is LNHDA and CDR2 is SQIVND (reference sequence). The CDR3 has 14 amino acids. Trimming shortened V by 6 bases and J by 8 bases, and 16 bases separated the two germline ends. Clones were sequenced by immunoSEQ multiplex PCR, and TCRdb holds only the in-frame ones, with some missing. Among 150,000 to 200,000 clones listed, 66% were seen once. This chain uses TRBV19 with TRBJ1-4, with unresolved D. Sequenced sample: memory CD4+ T cells sorted from blood. Subset described: CD45RA-negative fraction. The receptor comes from a man aged 25 to 45 in good health. The CDR3 is CASRPGSLREKLFF. The CDR3 DNA follows: TGTGCCAGTAGACCAGGTAGCCTTCGAGAAAAACTGTTTTTT.